This T cell receptor (beta chain) is from a study of siplizumab effects on memory and regulatory T cells. Study-level results: The diversity of naive T cells seemed greater than that of memory cells, and their alloresponse contribution seemed major. Controls had 26.9% Treg-derived mappable alloreactive CD4+ clones on average, versus roughly 70% with siplizumab. Sequences below about 10^-5 frequency were poorly captured, limiting mapping of alloreactive clones.

TCR templates numbering approximately 9.3 x 10^4 were assayed per sample. Sequencing used immunoSEQ multiplex PCR; TCRdb keeps in-frame clones, though not all of them. Among around 87,000 clones listed, about 90% were seen once. V shed 8 bases and J shed 0 bases, with 14 bases lying between them. Per germline, CDR1 MNHNS and CDR2 SASEGT. CDR3 length equals 15 residues. In regard to this clone: The target antigen is unknown.

The material sequenced was CD4+ T cells sorted from blood. This TCR came from a human donor in good health. The V call is TRBV6-1, the J call TRBJ2-1; no clear D gene. The DNA of the CDR3 is TGTGCCAGCCTATGGACGGTAAACTCCTACAATGAGCAGTTCTTC. As protein: CASLWTVNSYNEQFF.